A single sample is the source of the 27 T cell receptor beta chains below, sequenced in a study of shared clonotypes between healthy human individuals. Assay used: immunoSEQ multiplex PCR; TCRdb lists only in-frame clones, some missing. The sample contains approximately 2.1 million clones, 80% to 95% of which appear only once. Specimen: naive CD4+ T cells from PBMCs. Subset of the sample: CD45RA+ positively selected. All receptors derive from a young man in good health. Some clones in this sample may be carry-over from other donors' samples.

The V call is TRBV19, the J call TRBJ2-7; 9 bases fit TRBD2. This CDR3 spans 15 amino acids. Looked up from germline, CDR1 is LNHDA and CDR2 is SQIVND (reference sequence). Germline trimming cut 10 bases from V and 3 bases from J; bases unmatched to any gene: 13. As DNA, the CDR3 is TGTGCCACCCGGGGCCTGCGGGAGGGCCTCTACGAGCAGTACTTC. Translated, it gives CATRGLREGLYEQYF.

This clone was counted between two and nine times. V usage is TRBV7-3 and J usage is TRBJ2-2; D uncertain. Germline assignment: CDR1 SGHTA and CDR2 FQGTGA. This CDR3 is built from 14 residues. Trimming pared 4 bases from V and 5 bases from J, leaving 11 bases between. The CDR3 here is CASSSRIGTGELFF. The CDR3 region has the DNA TGTGCCAGCAGCTCGCGGATCGGGACCGGGGAGCTGTTTTTT.

The chain combines TRBV19 with TRBJ1-5; the D is unclear. CDR1 and CDR2 (germline): LNHDA, SQIVND (reference sequence). Trimming shortened V by 5 bases and J by 7 bases, and 15 bases separated the two germline ends. The CDR3 has 14 amino acids. The CDR3 bases are TGTGCCAGTAGTCTGCCCCGAGCCGAACAGCCCCAGCATTTT. Encoded protein: CASSLPRAEQPQHF.

The chain recombines TRBV5-1 with TRBJ2-7; 8 positions match TRBD2. CDR1 and CDR2 (germline): SGHRS, YFSETQ. Germline trimming cut 2 bases from V and 6 bases from J; bases unmatched to any gene: 10. The CDR3 length is 15 residues. Here the CDR3 reads CASSFVAGSAGEQYF. In nucleotides, the CDR3 is TGCGCCAGCAGCTTTGTAGCGGGATCTGCCGGCGAGCAGTACTTC.

The chain uses TRBV7-9 and TRBJ2-3; 14 bases align to TRBD2. This CDR3 is built from 16 residues. The V gene end was trimmed by 6 bases and the J gene end by 7 bases; junction bases not matched to a gene: 9. CDR1 is SEHNR, CDR2 FQNEAQ, per germline (reference sequence). CDR3 DNA: TGTGCCAGCAGTTCCGGGACTAGCGGGAGCGTTTATACGCAGTATTTT. Residues: CASSSGTSGSVYTQYF.

The J gene is TRBJ1-1, the V gene TRBV6-1; D is perhaps TRBD1 (5 bases). Germline V gene sequence: CDR1 MNHNS, CDR2 SASEGT. The CDR3 is 11 residues long. V gave up 9 bases and J gave up 8 bases, with 13 bases separating them. The CDR3, as DNA: TGTGCCAGTAATTACAGGATAGAAGCTTTCTTT. Translating gives CASNYRIEAFF.

In DNA, the CDR3 is TGTGCCAGCAGCCGACTCGGGGGTGGCACTGAAGCTTTCTTT. It specifies CASSRLGGGTEAFF. The chain is built from TRBV9 and TRBJ1-1; tentative D call: TRBD1 (5 bases). In germline, CDR1 is SGDLS, CDR2 YYNGEE. The CDR3 length is 14 residues. Trimming shortened V by 4 bases and J by 4 bases, and 14 bases separated the two germline ends.

Notes on this clone: Within the sample, other DNA sequences also encode this same CDR3. This chain connects TRBV5-4 to TRBJ1-4, with D uncertain. Trimming removed 4 bases at V and 0 bases at J, with 10 bases between. The germline CDR1 and CDR2 sequences are SGHNT and YYREEE (reference sequence). CDR3 length: 15 amino acids. CDR3 sequence reads: CASSPGGATNEKLFF. The CDR3 DNA follows: TGTGCCAGCAGCCCGGGAGGTGCAACTAATGAAAAACTGTTTTTT.

The rearrangement uses TRBV27 and TRBJ2-2; TRBD2 agrees at 7 bases. This CDR3 has 18 amino acids. J was trimmed by 0 bases and V by 1 base; bases with no gene match: 8. CDR1 and CDR2 (germline): MNHEY, SMNVEV (reference sequence). CDR3 sequence: CASSLFSLAVANTGELFF. The CDR3 DNA reads as TGTGCCAGCAGTTTATTCTCCCTAGCGGTCGCGAACACCGGGGAGCTGTTTTTT.

This sequence joins TRBV2 and TRBJ2-3, with D tentatively TRBD2 (8 bases). Germline CDR1 and CDR2: SNHLY and FYNNEI. V dropped 7 bases and J dropped 8 bases, with 19 bases sitting between them. CDR3 length equals 14 residues. Written as DNA, the CDR3 is TGTGCCAGCACCGTAGGACTAGCAGGGGGTACGCAGTATTTT. As protein: CASTVGLAGGTQYF.

This chain links TRBV6-6 with TRBJ2-1; no definite D call. Germline-derived CDR1 and CDR2 are MNHNY and SVGAGI (reference sequence). The CDR3 length is 16 residues. Deletions cut 2 bases from V and 6 bases from J, with 17 bases between. CDR3 nucleotides: TGTGCCAGCAGTTACGGACGGCAGGTGGTCCGCAATGAGCAGTTCTTC. Its protein is CASSYGRQVVRNEQFF.

The rearrangement uses TRBV10-3 and TRBJ2-5; 7 bases fit TRBD2. The CDR3 is 19 amino acids. Germline trimming cut 10 bases from V and 2 bases from J; bases unmatched to any gene: 25. Germline loops: CDR1 ENHRY, CDR2 SYGVKD. The CDR3 reads CATGGPTATEGLLQETQYF. CDR3 sequence (DNA): TGTGCCACCGGGGGTCCGACAGCAACGGAGGGACTACTACAAGAGACCCAGTACTTC.

The chain's CDR3 is CASSIAGTKTYEQYF. CDR3 nucleotides: TGTGCCAGTAGTATAGCCGGGACAAAGACCTACGAGCAGTACTTC. The genes are TRBV19 and TRBJ2-7, with a possible D match to TRBD1 (6 bases). This CDR3 spans 15 amino acids. Germline CDR1 is LNHDA and CDR2 is SQIVND (reference sequence). V was trimmed by 1 base and J by 2 bases, leaving 12 bases between them.

This chain uses TRBV14 with TRBJ2-7; D perhaps matches TRBD2 (5 bases). CDR3 length equals 14 residues. V lost 2 bases, J lost 12 bases, and 20 bases lay in between. Germline lookup yields CDR1 SGHDN and CDR2 FVKESK. The chain's CDR3 is CASSQRDHRSEVYF. The CDR3 coding sequence is TGTGCCAGCAGCCAACGGGATCATAGATCAGAGGTGTACTTC.

The chain links TRBV7-9 to TRBJ2-3; D may be TRBD2 (6 bases). CDR3 length: 16 residues. The ends were cut back, 5 bases at V and 1 base at J, with 16 bases in the middle. Germline CDR1 is SEHNR and CDR2 is FQNEAQ (reference sequence). CDR3 amino acids: CASSHYRSGGTDTQYF. In DNA, the CDR3 is TGTGCCAGCAGCCATTACCGTAGCGGAGGCACAGATACGCAGTATTTT. Filled out from reference TRBV7-9 and TRBJ2-3, the complete variable domain reads DTGVSQNPRHKITKRGQNVTFRCDPISEHNRLYWYRQTLGQGPEFLTYFQNEAQLEKSRLLSDRFSAERPKGSFSTLEIQRTEQGDSAMYLCASSHYRSGGTDTQYFGPGTRLTVL.

The rearrangement uses TRBV18 and TRBJ1-1, with a tentative D call TRBD1 (6 bases). The CDR3 is 14 amino acids. Trimming stripped 0 bases from V and 5 bases from J, with 10 bases between. The germline V gene has CDR1 KGHSH and CDR2 LQKENI. The CDR3 protein is CASSPPPGATEAFF. Here the CDR3 DNA reads TGTGCCAGCTCACCACCCCCAGGGGCTACTGAAGCTTTCTTT.

The gene calls are TRBV18 and TRBJ1-1, with 11 bases that match TRBD1. V trimming: 4 bases; J trimming: 4 bases; junction bases outside the gene matches: 5. Per germline, CDR1 KGHSH and CDR2 LQKENI. The CDR3 is 15 residues long. CDR3 sequence (DNA): TGTGCCAGCTCACTTGGGACAGGGGGTCTCACTGAAGCTTTCTTT. The encoded protein is CASSLGTGGLTEAFF. Complete variable domain (other parts from reference TRBV18 and TRBJ1-1): NAGVMQNPRHLVRRRGQEARLRCSPMKGHSHVYWYRQLPEEGLKFMVYLQKENIIDESGMPKERFSAEFPKEGPSILRIQQVVRGDSAAYFCASSLGTGGLTEAFFGQGTRLTVV.

V usage is TRBV19 and J usage is TRBJ2-7; no reliable D call. Trimming shortened V by 3 bases and J by 2 bases, and 8 bases separated the two germline ends. Germline V lookup: CDR1 LNHDA, CDR2 SQIVND (reference sequence). This CDR3 has 13 residues. The DNA of the CDR3 is TGTGCCAGTAGTATCCGATTAACCTACGAGCAGTACTTC. Protein sequence: CASSIRLTYEQYF. Full variable domain (rest looked up from reference TRBV19 and TRBJ2-7): DGGITQSPKYLFRKEGQNVTLSCEQNLNHDAMYWYRQDPGQGLRLIYYSQIVNDFQKGDIAEGYSVSREKKESFPLTVTSAQKNPTAFYLCASSIRLTYEQYFGPGTRLTVT.

The rearrangement links TRBV6-5 to TRBJ1-5; D is unresolved. The CDR3 is 13 residues long. V was pared by 2 bases and J by 4 bases, with 6 bases between. The germline V gene has CDR1 MNHEY and CDR2 SVGAGI. The CDR3 reads CASSYRNNQPQHF. CDR3 bases: TGTGCCAGCAGTTACCGCAATAATCAGCCCCAGCATTTT.

The chain carries TRBV19 and TRBJ1-2, with D tentatively TRBD1 (6 bases). Germline CDR1 reads LNHDA; CDR2 reads SQIVND (reference sequence). Trimming removed 10 bases from V and 2 bases from J, with 26 bases in between. The length of the CDR3 is 17 residues. The CDR3 loop reads CATLGGAQGGKNYGYTF. For the CDR3, the DNA is TGTGCCACCTTGGGGGGCGCACAGGGAGGAAAAAACTATGGCTACACCTTC.

This sequence joins TRBV6-5 and TRBJ1-2; 12 positions agree with TRBD1. The CDR3 contains 16 residues. The germline gives CDR1 MNHEY, CDR2 SVGAGI. With 4 bases clipped from V and 4 bases from J, the junction kept 7 bases outside the gene matches. The CDR3 protein is CASSSPGQGAAYGYTF. The DNA of the CDR3 is TGTGCCAGCAGTTCCCCGGGACAGGGGGCGGCCTATGGCTACACCTTC.

This chain joins TRBV28 and TRBJ1-1; no reliable D call. Germline V gives CDR1 MDHEN, CDR2 SYDVKM. The V gene lost 5 bases and the J gene lost 1 base, with 11 bases spanning the gap. The CDR3 has 14 residues. This CDR3 reads CASSEGSKNTEAFF. DNA for the CDR3: TGTGCCAGCAGTGAAGGGTCAAAGAACACTGAAGCTTTCTTT.

The J gene is TRBJ1-3, the V gene TRBV6-5; 9 bases are a match to TRBD1. The ends lost 0 bases at V and 3 bases at J; junction bases unmatched: 3. CDR1 is MNHEY, CDR2 SVGAGI, per germline. The CDR3 is made up of 16 amino acids. The CDR3 here is CASSYSGTGYGNTIYF. The CDR3 coding sequence is TGTGCCAGCAGTTACTCTGGGACAGGGTATGGAAACACCATATATTTT.

The chain is built from TRBV7-2 and TRBJ2-1; the match to TRBD2 covers 13 bases. Losses at the gene ends were 8 bases for V and 8 bases for J; bases not matched to a gene: 9. CDR1 SGHTA and CDR2 FQGNSA come from the germline V gene. The CDR3 consists of 15 residues. In DNA form, the CDR3 reads TGTGCCAGCTCAACGAGACTAGCGGGAGGTGATGAGCAGTTCTTC. Protein: CASSTRLAGGDEQFF. Combining the CDR3 with reference TRBV7-2 and TRBJ2-1 gives the whole variable domain GAGVSQSPSNKVTEKGKDVELRCDPISGHTALYWYRQSLGQGLEFLIYFQGNSAPDKSGLPSDRFSAERTGGSVSTLTIQRTQQEDSAVYLCASSTRLAGGDEQFFGPGTRLTVL.

The sample holds one count of this clone. The chain uses TRBV19 and TRBJ1-1; D unresolved. From germline, CDR1 is LNHDA and CDR2 SQIVND (reference sequence). The CDR3 spans 14 residues. Between the trimmed V and J ends, which lost 3 bases and 2 bases, there was a span of 10 bases. Here the CDR3 DNA reads TGTGCCAGTAGTATTCAGCTGACCAACACTGAAGCTTTCTTT. Residues: CASSIQLTNTEAFF.

V gene TRBV10-3 combines with J gene TRBJ2-3; no firm D call. Trimming took off 5 bases at V and 3 bases at J, with 18 bases between the two ends. The CDR3 is 16 residues long. Germline CDR1 ENHRY, CDR2 SYGVKD. The CDR3 loop reads CAISTRPGIETDTQYF. For the CDR3, the DNA is TGTGCCATCAGTACTCGACCGGGCATCGAGACAGATACGCAGTATTTT.

The chain has TRBV9 and TRBJ1-5, with a possible D match to TRBD1 (6 bases). V was trimmed by 7 bases and J by 7 bases, leaving 15 bases between them. The CDR3 loop spans 13 amino acids. CDR1 is SGDLS, CDR2 YYNGEE, per germline. The CDR3 here is CASARTAGQPQHF. Written as DNA, the CDR3 is TGTGCCAGCGCCCGGACAGCGGGGCAGCCCCAGCATTTT.